This T cell receptor (beta chain) was found in a study of Ad26.COV2.S vaccination and SARS-CoV-2 variants. Study summary: Donor was in the COV1001 Ad26.COV2.S trial arm.

Assay: immunoSEQ multiplex PCR; the TCRdb copy retains only in-frame clones and omits some. The table has about 350,000 clones, less than 90% seen once. As for treatment: 15 to 20 received Ad26.COV2.S at low or high dose, single or two shots; roughly five received placebo; per-sample allocation not given. Day 63 after the first vaccine or placebo injection was the time point for sampling. As regards this clone: Its antigen is unidentified.

Whole-study results and caveats: Vaccinated individuals (as opposed to placebo recipients) had higher spike-specific TCR breadth. There was reportedly substantial breadth in spike-specific CD8+ and CD4+ T cell responses after vaccination.

The CDR3 runs 14 residues. Germline V lookup: CDR1 MNHEY, CDR2 SVGAGI. V lost 5 bases and J lost 3, with 13 bases in between. Material: peripheral blood, obtained in a trial of Ad26.COV2.S vaccine versus placebo. This clonotype was sampled from a person aged 18 to 59 who received the Ad26.COV2.S COVID-19 vaccine or a placebo. This chain connects TRBV6-5 to TRBJ1-2; no firm D call. In DNA, the CDR3 is TGTGCCAGCAGTCTCGGACCGGGTGACTATGGCTACACCTTC. It encodes CASSLGPGDYGYTF.